This is a list of T cell receptor beta chains from one sample in a study of control samples from healthy donors and cancer patients. Sequencing used immunoSEQ multiplex PCR; TCRdb keeps in-frame clones, though not all of them. Of 70,000 or so clones in the sample, about 80% were seen once. The sequenced material came from PBMCs. These receptors all come from a woman in her fifties or sixties with lung cancer. CDR3s include the opening cysteine and the closing phenylalanine or tryptophan. D genes are given only for firm matches. Rows may omit the clone size; those that give it use once, few, many or a size class.

d_gene: TRBD2; v_gene: TRBV2; j_gene: TRBJ2-3; len: 15; abundance: .; CDR3aa: CAIIAGTSIADTQYF; CDR3nt: TGTGCCATCATTGCCGGGACTAGCATCGCAGATACGCAGTATTTT
d_gene: .; v_gene: TRBV3-1/TRBV3-2; j_gene: TRBJ1-2; len: 14; abundance: .; CDR3aa: CASSQETGFYGYTF; CDR3nt: TGTGCCAGCAGCCAAGAAACGGGGTTCTATGGCTACACCTTC
d_gene: .; v_gene: TRBV5-4; j_gene: TRBJ1-2; len: 13; abundance: .; CDR3aa: CASSLPENYGYTF; CDR3nt: TGTGCCAGCAGTTTGCCAGAGAACTATGGCTACACCTTC
d_gene: TRBD1; v_gene: TRBV14; j_gene: TRBJ1-4; len: 15; abundance: .; CDR3aa: CASSQDRARGEKLFF; CDR3nt: TGTGCCAGCAGCCAGGACAGGGCAAGAGGTGAAAAACTGTTTTTT
d_gene: .; v_gene: TRBV11-2; j_gene: TRBJ2-1; len: 13; abundance: .; CDR3aa: CASSLGLNNEQFF; CDR3nt: TGTGCCAGCAGCTTAGGGCTTAACAATGAGCAGTTCTTC
d_gene: .; v_gene: TRBV5-1; j_gene: TRBJ1-1; len: 16; abundance: .; CDR3aa: CASSLSQLGRTTEAFF; CDR3nt: TGCGCCAGCAGCTTGTCACAACTAGGACGGACCACTGAAGCTTTCTTT
d_gene: .; v_gene: TRBV30; j_gene: TRBJ2-7; len: 11; abundance: .; CDR3aa: CAWSRFYEQYF; CDR3nt: TGTGCCTGGTCCCGATTCTACGAGCAGTACTTC
d_gene: TRBD2; v_gene: TRBV7-8; j_gene: TRBJ2-1; len: 13; abundance: few; CDR3aa: CASFLAGGNEQFF; CDR3nt: TGTGCCAGCTTTTTAGCGGGGGGGAATGAGCAGTTCTTC
d_gene: .; v_gene: TRBV18; j_gene: TRBJ2-7; len: 12; abundance: .; CDR3aa: CASSHSRYEQYF; CDR3nt: TGTGCCAGCTCACATTCCCGATACGAGCAGTACTTC
d_gene: .; v_gene: TRBV30; j_gene: TRBJ1-3; len: 12; abundance: .; CDR3aa: CAWSTSGNTIYF; CDR3nt: TGTGCCTGGAGTACATCTGGAAACACCATATATTTT
d_gene: TRBD1; v_gene: TRBV7-9; j_gene: TRBJ2-5; len: 16; abundance: .; CDR3aa: CASSPGTGGSQETQYF; CDR3nt: TGTGCCAGCAGCCCCGGGACAGGGGGTTCCCAAGAGACCCAGTACTTC
d_gene: TRBD1; v_gene: TRBV11-2; j_gene: TRBJ1-1; len: 18; abundance: .; CDR3aa: CASSLESPRDRAGTEAFF; CDR3nt: TGTGCCAGCAGCTTAGAATCCCCCCGGGACAGGGCAGGGACTGAAGCTTTCTTT
d_gene: .; v_gene: TRBV2; j_gene: TRBJ1-5; len: 14; abundance: .; CDR3aa: CASSGVSGNQPQHF; CDR3nt: TGTGCCAGCAGTGGGGTGTCAGGAAATCAGCCCCAGCATTTT
d_gene: .; v_gene: TRBV19; j_gene: TRBJ1-1; len: 14; abundance: .; CDR3aa: CASSLRGWNTEAFF; CDR3nt: TGTGCCAGTAGCCTCAGGGGCTGGAACACTGAAGCTTTCTTT
d_gene: .; v_gene: TRBV10-3; j_gene: TRBJ1-5; len: 12; abundance: .; CDR3aa: CAISGGNQPQHF; CDR3nt: TGTGCCATCAGTGGAGGGAATCAGCCCCAGCATTTT
d_gene: .; v_gene: TRBV11-2; j_gene: TRBJ1-5; len: 15; abundance: few; CDR3aa: CASSPGTSRNQPQHF; CDR3nt: TGTGCCAGCAGCCCTGGGACGAGTCGCAATCAGCCCCAGCATTTT
d_gene: .; v_gene: TRBV4-3; j_gene: TRBJ2-3; len: 16; abundance: .; CDR3aa: CASSQDIQGEGDTQYF; CDR3nt: TGCGCCAGCAGCCAAGATATCCAGGGAGAGGGAGATACGCAGTATTTT
d_gene: .; v_gene: TRBV24-1; j_gene: TRBJ2-6; len: 16; abundance: .; CDR3aa: CATSPGTHSGANVLTF; CDR3nt: TGTGCCACCAGTCCAGGGACACACTCTGGGGCCAACGTCCTGACTTTC
d_gene: TRBD2; v_gene: TRBV6-5; j_gene: TRBJ2-1; len: 16; abundance: .; CDR3aa: CASSYSAGGGYNEQFF; CDR3nt: TGTGCCAGCAGTTACTCGGCGGGGGGAGGGTACAATGAGCAGTTCTTC
d_gene: .; v_gene: TRBV12-3/TRBV12-4; j_gene: TRBJ1-2; len: 13; abundance: .; CDR3aa: CASSLARVRGYTF; CDR3nt: TGTGCCAGCAGTTTGGCCAGGGTACGTGGCTACACCTTC
d_gene: .; v_gene: TRBV2; j_gene: TRBJ1-2; len: 12; abundance: .; CDR3aa: CASSPTDLSYTF; CDR3nt: TGTGCCAGCAGCCCTACGGACCTGAGCTACACCTTC
d_gene: TRBD1; v_gene: TRBV11-3; j_gene: TRBJ1-4; len: 17; abundance: .; CDR3aa: CASSLETRDSVNEKLFF; CDR3nt: TGTGCCAGCAGCTTAGAAACTCGGGACAGCGTTAATGAAAAACTGTTTTTT
d_gene: .; v_gene: TRBV14; j_gene: TRBJ2-7; len: 17; abundance: .; CDR3aa: CASSQINSRLISYEQYF; CDR3nt: TGTGCCAGCAGCCAAATAAACAGCAGGTTGATCTCCTACGAGCAGTACTTC
d_gene: TRBD1; v_gene: TRBV27; j_gene: TRBJ1-2; len: 12; abundance: .; CDR3aa: CASSSQQGSYTF; CDR3nt: TGTGCCAGCAGTTCCCAACAGGGGAGCTACACCTTC
d_gene: .; v_gene: TRBV7-8; j_gene: TRBJ1-4; len: 14; abundance: few; CDR3aa: CASSLARYNEKLFF; CDR3nt: TGTGCCAGCAGCTTAGCACGGTATAATGAAAAACTGTTTTTT
d_gene: .; v_gene: TRBV7-9; j_gene: TRBJ2-5; len: 14; abundance: .; CDR3aa: CASSMELPQETQYF; CDR3nt: TGTGCCAGCAGCATGGAGCTACCGCAAGAGACCCAGTACTTC
d_gene: .; v_gene: TRBV30; j_gene: TRBJ1-3; len: 12; abundance: .; CDR3aa: CAWTMLGNTIYF; CDR3nt: TGTGCCTGGACAATGCTGGGAAACACCATATATTTT
d_gene: .; v_gene: TRBV27; j_gene: TRBJ1-2; len: 14; abundance: .; CDR3aa: CASSLSPGLFLYTF; CDR3nt: TGTGCCAGCAGTTTGTCCCCGGGACTATTCCTATACACCTTC
d_gene: TRBD1; v_gene: TRBV6-2/TRBV6-3; j_gene: TRBJ2-7; len: 14; abundance: .; CDR3aa: CASSRGQAQNEQYF; CDR3nt: TGTGCCAGCAGTCGGGGACAGGCGCAGAACGAGCAGTACTTC
d_gene: TRBD2; v_gene: TRBV7-6; j_gene: TRBJ2-7; len: 16; abundance: .; CDR3aa: CASSPGLAGARHEQYF; CDR3nt: TGTGCCAGCAGCCCGGGACTAGCGGGGGCCCGCCACGAGCAGTACTTC
d_gene: .; v_gene: TRBV7-6; j_gene: TRBJ2-5; len: 12; abundance: .; CDR3aa: CASSLDQETQYF; CDR3nt: TGTGCCAGCAGCTTGGACCAAGAGACCCAGTACTTC
d_gene: TRBD1; v_gene: TRBV19; j_gene: TRBJ2-3; len: 16; abundance: once; CDR3aa: CASSARQGIWADTQYF; CDR3nt: TGTGCCAGTAGTGCCCGACAGGGGATCTGGGCGGATACGCAGTATTTT
d_gene: .; v_gene: TRBV29-1; j_gene: TRBJ1-1; len: 13; abundance: .; CDR3aa: CSVQVSRDTEAFF; CDR3nt: TGCAGCGTCCAAGTAAGCAGGGACACTGAAGCTTTCTTT
d_gene: TRBD2; v_gene: TRBV5-4; j_gene: TRBJ2-3; len: 16; abundance: once; CDR3aa: CASSLRTSGAADTQYF; CDR3nt: TGTGCCAGCAGCCTACGGACTAGCGGGGCTGCAGATACGCAGTATTTT
d_gene: .; v_gene: TRBV7-9; j_gene: TRBJ1-1; len: 13; abundance: once; CDR3aa: CASSLETNTEAFF; CDR3nt: TGTGCCAGCAGCTTAGAAACCAACACTGAAGCTTTCTTT
d_gene: .; v_gene: TRBV14; j_gene: TRBJ1-4; len: 15; abundance: .; CDR3aa: CASSQPGSNNEKLFF; CDR3nt: TGTGCCAGCAGCCAACCGGGATCGAATAATGAAAAACTGTTTTTT
d_gene: .; v_gene: TRBV10-3; j_gene: TRBJ2-3; len: 13; abundance: .; CDR3aa: CAIRPRGADTQYF; CDR3nt: TGTGCCATCAGACCTAGGGGGGCAGATACGCAGTATTTT
d_gene: TRBD1; v_gene: TRBV24-1; j_gene: TRBJ1-2; len: 14; abundance: .; CDR3aa: CATRRGGEDYGYTF; CDR3nt: TGTGCCACCAGGAGAGGGGGCGAAGACTATGGCTACACCTTC
d_gene: TRBD2; v_gene: TRBV19; j_gene: TRBJ2-7; len: 16; abundance: few; CDR3aa: CASSNGRTSGGYEQYF; CDR3nt: TGTGCCAGTAGCAATGGAAGGACTAGCGGGGGCTACGAGCAGTACTTC
d_gene: .; v_gene: TRBV28; j_gene: TRBJ1-2; len: 15; abundance: .; CDR3aa: CASSFPGGGHYGYTF; CDR3nt: TGTGCCAGCAGTTTTCCGGGCGGGGGGCACTATGGCTACACCTTC
d_gene: .; v_gene: TRBV11-2; j_gene: TRBJ1-2; len: 18; abundance: .; CDR3aa: CASSLGVLGGETNYGYTF; CDR3nt: TGTGCCAGCAGCTTAGGGGTGCTGGGGGGCGAAACTAACTATGGCTACACCTTC
d_gene: .; v_gene: TRBV24-1; j_gene: TRBJ2-7; len: 13; abundance: .; CDR3aa: CATSDLLAPEQYF; CDR3nt: TGTGCCACCAGTGATTTGCTAGCGCCCGAGCAGTACTTC
d_gene: .; v_gene: TRBV11-1; j_gene: TRBJ1-6; len: 16; abundance: .; CDR3aa: CASSLTLERDNSPLHF; CDR3nt: TGTGCCAGCAGCCTAACCCTCGAAAGGGATAATTCACCCCTCCACTTT
d_gene: .; v_gene: TRBV9; j_gene: TRBJ1-5; len: 13; abundance: few; CDR3aa: CASSVEANQPQHF; CDR3nt: TGTGCCAGCAGCGTAGAAGCTAATCAGCCCCAGCATTTT
d_gene: .; v_gene: TRBV20-1; j_gene: TRBJ1-2; len: 11; abundance: .; CDR3aa: CSAFLDYGYTF; CDR3nt: TGCAGTGCTTTCTTAGACTATGGCTACACCTTC
d_gene: .; v_gene: TRBV27; j_gene: TRBJ2-7; len: 15; abundance: few; CDR3aa: CASSLGGSRTYEQYF; CDR3nt: TGTGCCAGCAGTTTAGGGGGGAGTCGGACCTACGAGCAGTACTTC